This TCR beta chain is from a study of blood T cell repertoires in COVID-19. Study-level information: Samples taken during acute and convalescent COVID-19 were collected in the United States, Italy and Spain. The analysed material was cDNA or gDNA that came from T cells, B-cell-depleted T cells, or PBMCs.

The CDR3 loop spans 15 amino acids. CDR1 is MNHEY, CDR2 SVGEGT, per germline. Unmatched junction bases numbered 4, after V lost 6 bases and J lost 0 bases. Authors' methods: Reference gene primers were amplified, and this amplification served to estimate nucleated cell counts. Profiling relied on immunoSEQ multiplex PCR, and the TCRdb table lists in-frame clones only, not all of them. That table furnishes V, J and clone size, whereas the DNA furnished D and trimming. Of about 84,000 clones listed, 86% are singletons. The chain has TRBV6-2 or TRBV6-3 and TRBJ1-2, with 10 bases that match TRBD1. The source of this sequence is a man older than 75 with active or convalescent COVID-19. Sequencing input: peripheral blood. CDR3 region: CASSPDRGTNYGYTF. The CDR3 DNA follows: TGTGCCAGCAGCCCGGACAGGGGGACTAACTATGGCTACACCTTC.